These T cell receptor beta chains were read from a single sample in a study of blood T cells in healthy people across ages. TCRdb reprocessed the 5' RACE reads with MiXCR, giving one entry per CDR3 protein. Found here are around 1,000,000 distinct CDR3 sequences, approximately 25% of them singletons; the top ten hold approximately 0.71%. The same data also contributed to another study, on T cells of mothers and their children.

The sequenced material came from blood. These receptors came from a girl aged 2 to 9 in good health. CDR3s include the opening cysteine and the closing phenylalanine or tryptophan. The D gene is left open where the match is weak. Not all rows give a size; the values are once, few, many and, for expanded clones, a class.

v_call	j_call	d_call	clone_size	cdr3_nt	cdr3_aa
TRBV7-8	TRBJ2-5	NA	NA	TGTGCCAGCCGAGCGACCGCGCAAGAGACCCAGTACTTC	CASRATAQETQYF
TRBV7-9	TRBJ2-1	TRBD2	NA	TGTGCCAGCAGTTACGGGACTAGCAGCAACAATGAGCAGTTCTTC	CASSYGTSSNNEQFF
TRBV3-1	TRBJ2-5	NA	NA	TGTGCCAGCAGGCGGAACAGAAAAGAGACCCAGTACTTC	CASRRNRKETQYF
TRBV18	TRBJ2-3	NA	few	TGTGCCAGCTCCCAAAACCCCGAAGACAGAAGAGATACGCAGTATTTT	CASSQNPEDRRDTQYF
TRBV24-1	TRBJ2-1	NA	NA	TGTGCCACCAGTGATTTCAGGGGCGATGAGCAGTTCTTC	CATSDFRGDEQFF
TRBV2	TRBJ2-1	TRBD2	few	TGTGCCAGCAGTGAAGAACTCAGGACTAGCGTGGAGTTCTTC	CASSEELRTSVEFF
TRBV7-2	TRBJ2-3	TRBD1	few	TGTGCCAGCAGCCCGGACAGGGCAATCCCGTTCACAGATACGCAGTATTTT	CASSPDRAIPFTDTQYF
TRBV29-1	TRBJ1-4	NA	few	TGCAGCGTTGAAGATCACGTTTTAGGTGAACTGTTTTTT	CSVEDHVLGELFF
TRBV7-9	TRBJ2-5	TRBD2	NA	TGTGCCAGCAGCTTCCCTTTGACTAGCGGAGAAGAGACCCAGTACTTC	CASSFPLTSGEETQYF
TRBV20-1	TRBJ2-1	TRBD2	many	TGCAGTGCTAGAGATTTGAGCGGGAGCAGGTTCGATGAGCAGTTCTTC	CSARDLSGSRFDEQFF
TRBV5-1	TRBJ2-7	TRBD2	NA	TGCGCCAGCAGCACCCGACTACTAGCGCAGTCCTACGAGCAGTACTTC	CASSTRLLAQSYEQYF
TRBV20-1	TRBJ1-1	NA	NA	TGCAGTGCTAGTAATCAGGTGAACACTGAAGCTTTCTTT	CSASNQVNTEAFF